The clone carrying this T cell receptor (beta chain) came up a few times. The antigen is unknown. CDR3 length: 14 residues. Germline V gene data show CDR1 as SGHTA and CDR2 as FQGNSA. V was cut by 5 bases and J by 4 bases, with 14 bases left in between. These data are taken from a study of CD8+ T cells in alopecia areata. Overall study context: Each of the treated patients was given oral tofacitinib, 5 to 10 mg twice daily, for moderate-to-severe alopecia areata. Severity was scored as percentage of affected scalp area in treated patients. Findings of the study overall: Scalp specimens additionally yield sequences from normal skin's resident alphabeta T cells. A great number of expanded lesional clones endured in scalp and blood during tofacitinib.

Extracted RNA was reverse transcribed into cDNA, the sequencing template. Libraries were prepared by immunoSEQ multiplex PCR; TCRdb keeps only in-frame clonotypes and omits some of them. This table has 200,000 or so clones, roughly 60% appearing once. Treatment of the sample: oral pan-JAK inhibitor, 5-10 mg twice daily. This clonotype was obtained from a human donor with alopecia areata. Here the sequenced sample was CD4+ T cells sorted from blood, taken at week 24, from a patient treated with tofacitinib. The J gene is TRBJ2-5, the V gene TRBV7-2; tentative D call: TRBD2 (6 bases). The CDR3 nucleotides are TGTGCCAGCAGCGGAGGGGTCGGCGGAGAGACCCAGTACTTC. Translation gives CASSGGVGGETQYF. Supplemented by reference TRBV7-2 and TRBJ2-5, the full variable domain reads GAGVSQSPSNKVTEKGKDVELRCDPISGHTALYWYRQSLGQGLEFLIYFQGNSAPDKSGLPSDRFSAERTGGSVSTLTIQRTQQEDSAVYLCASSGGVGGETQYFGPGTRLLVL.